Listed below are T cell receptor beta chains from one sample, sequenced in a study of cytomegalovirus exposure and HLA in healthy donors. Profiling relied on immunoSEQ multiplex PCR, and the TCRdb table lists in-frame clones only, not all of them. The sample yields over 55,000 clones, about 70% seen once. Sequenced input: PBMCs. These receptors were collected from a man aged 35-49 years in good health and CMV-seropositive. Both conserved end residues are part of each CDR3. The D gene is left open where the match is weak. Not every row has a clone size; where given, it reads once, few, many or a size class.

d_gene | abundance | j_gene | v_gene | CDR3aa | CDR3nt
NA | few | TRBJ2-5 | TRBV5-4 | CASSSPGFASEETQYF | TGTGCCAGCAGCTCTCCCGGATTTGCGAGCGAAGAGACCCAGTACTTC
NA | NA | TRBJ2-3 | TRBV30 | CAWSRRVGVPGTDTQYF | TGTGCCTGGAGTCGGAGGGTGGGGGTTCCCGGTACAGATACGCAGTATTTT
NA | NA | TRBJ1-6 | TRBV30 | CAWSYSGEQALHF | TGTGCCTGGAGTTACTCAGGGGAACAGGCCCTCCACTTT
TRBD2 | few | TRBJ2-1 | TRBV10-3 | CAISEPVAGGTSEQFF | TGTGCCATCAGTGAGCCCGTAGCGGGAGGGACATCTGAGCAGTTCTTC
TRBD2 | NA | TRBJ2-3 | TRBV30 | CACSNGGDTQYF | TGTGCCTGCTCGAACGGGGGGGATACGCAGTATTTT
TRBD1 | NA | TRBJ1-6 | TRBV19 | CASHVGTDNSPLHF | TGTGCCAGTCACGTCGGGACAGATAATTCACCCCTCCACTTT
NA | NA | TRBJ2-2 | TRBV30 | CAWSVIRAGELFF | TGTGCCTGGAGTGTAATTCGGGCCGGGGAGCTGTTTTTT
NA | NA | TRBJ1-1 | TRBV5-1 | CASSISQGGPEAFF | TGCGCCAGCAGCATTAGTCAGGGTGGCCCTGAAGCTTTCTTT
NA | NA | TRBJ1-1 | TRBV25-1 | CASRAYRGNTEAFF | TGTGCCAGCAGAGCCTACCGGGGTAACACTGAAGCTTTCTTT
NA | many | TRBJ2-3 | TRBV4-3 | CASSQDIPSRGDTQYF | TGCGCCAGCAGCCAAGATATCCCCTCCAGGGGTGATACGCAGTATTTT
TRBD1 | NA | TRBJ2-5 | TRBV30 | CAWSGGNRGPNQETQYF | TGTGCCTGGAGTGGAGGGAACAGGGGGCCGAACCAAGAGACCCAGTACTTC
TRBD1 | few | TRBJ1-2 | TRBV5-1 | CASSPPWDRRINYGYTF | TGCGCCAGCAGCCCGCCGTGGGACAGGCGGATTAACTATGGCTACACCTTC
NA | NA | TRBJ1-1 | TRBV5-4 | CATQPGVADTEAFF | TGTGCCACTCAGCCGGGGGTAGCCGACACTGAAGCTTTCTTT
TRBD2 | NA | TRBJ2-5 | TRBV19 | CASSSGGGARGAGWETQYF | TGTGCCAGTAGTAGTGGCGGGGGGGCCCGGGGGGCAGGTTGGGAGACCCAGTACTTC
TRBD2 | NA | TRBJ2-3 | TRBV18 | CASSILSTSESTDTQYF | TGTGCCAGCTCCATTCTCTCGACTAGCGAGAGCACAGATACGCAGTATTTT
NA | NA | TRBJ1-5 | TRBV7-9 | CASGLGNRNQPQHF | TGTGCCAGCGGCCTGGGTAACAGGAACCAGCCCCAGCATTTT
NA | NA | TRBJ1-1 | TRBV6-5 | CASSSPGRNTEAFF | TGTGCCAGCAGTTCACCAGGGCGGAACACTGAAGCTTTCTTT
NA | NA | TRBJ1-5 | TRBV7-2 | CASSLQGHQPQHF | TGTGCCAGCAGCTTGCAGGGCCATCAGCCCCAGCATTTT
TRBD1 | NA | TRBJ1-1 | TRBV4-1 | CASSPGQGNTEAFF | TGCGCCAGCAGCCCAGGACAGGGCAACACTGAAGCTTTCTTT
NA | NA | TRBJ1-5 | TRBV28 | CASSLGEDQPQHF | TGTGCCAGCAGTTTGGGTGAGGATCAGCCCCAGCATTTT
NA | NA | TRBJ1-1 | TRBV5-6 | CASIISTRQTEAFF | TGTGCCAGCATCATCAGCACTCGACAGACTGAAGCTTTCTTT
TRBD1 | few | TRBJ1-6 | TRBV2 | CASSGIDRVSPLHF | TGTGCCAGCAGTGGCATCGACAGGGTTTCACCCCTCCACTTT
NA | NA | TRBJ2-5 | TRBV15 | CATSRDPVSDLATQYF | TGTGCCACCAGCAGAGACCCGGTTAGCGACCTGGCGACCCAGTACTTC
NA | few | TRBJ1-1 | TRBV6-6 | CASRRQIMNTEAFF | TGTGCCAGCAGGAGACAGATCATGAACACTGAAGCTTTCTTT
TRBD1 | NA | TRBJ2-1 | TRBV13 | CASSLVPGQGTHEQFF | TGTGCCAGCAGCTTAGTCCCGGGACAGGGGACCCATGAGCAGTTCTTC
TRBD1 | NA | TRBJ1-1 | TRBV19 | CASRDRGDTEAFF | TGTGCCAGTAGGGACAGGGGGGACACTGAAGCTTTCTTT
TRBD1 | NA | TRBJ1-5 | TRBV7-2 | CASTKQGSDQPQHF | TGTGCCAGCACCAAACAGGGGTCGGATCAGCCCCAGCATTTT
NA | NA | TRBJ1-1 | TRBV7-2 | CASSFGGFTEAFF | TGTGCCAGCAGCTTTGGAGGGTTCACTGAAGCTTTCTTT
TRBD1 | NA | TRBJ2-7 | TRBV9 | CASSVGQGGTNEQYF | TGTGCCAGCAGCGTAGGACAGGGGGGAACGAACGAGCAGTACTTC
TRBD1 | NA | TRBJ1-1 | TRBV5-1 | CASSLGRGQGEAFF | TGCGCCAGCAGCTTGGGCAGGGGGCAAGGTGAAGCTTTCTTT
NA | few | TRBJ2-2 | TRBV4-3 | CASSQDGASTGELFF | TGCGCCAGCAGCCAAGATGGGGCCAGCACCGGGGAGCTGTTTTTT
NA | few | TRBJ2-5 | TRBV2 | CASSDSAGGKETQYF | TGTGCCAGCAGTGACTCAGCGGGTGGGAAGGAGACCCAGTACTTC
NA | few | TRBJ1-5 | TRBV14 | CASSQGGSSNQPQHF | TGTGCCAGCAGCCAAGGCGGCAGCAGCAATCAGCCCCAGCATTTT
NA | NA | TRBJ1-5 | TRBV5-6 | CASSLRVSNQPQHF | TGTGCCAGCAGCTTGAGAGTTAGCAATCAGCCCCAGCATTTT
TRBD1 | NA | TRBJ1-1 | TRBV29-1 | CSGRQGNTEAFF | TGCAGCGGTCGACAGGGGAACACTGAAGCTTTCTTT
NA | few | TRBJ2-5 | TRBV4-2 | CASSQDSGATQYF | TGTGCCAGCAGCCAAGATAGCGGCGCAACCCAGTACTTC
TRBD2 | few | TRBJ2-3 | TRBV29-1 | CSVGGTSGIGDTQYF | TGCAGCGTTGGGGGAACGAGCGGGATTGGAGATACGCAGTATTTT
NA | many | TRBJ1-2 | TRBV21-1 | CASSNRELNYGYTF | TGTGCCAGCAGTAACAGGGAGCTAAACTATGGCTACACCTTC
TRBD1 | few | TRBJ1-5 | TRBV2 | CASRGTGNQPQHF | TGTGCCAGCAGAGGGACAGGAAATCAGCCCCAGCATTTT
NA | NA | TRBJ2-7 | TRBV6-1 | CASREQFRVITYEQYF | TGTGCCAGCAGAGAACAATTCAGGGTGATAACCTACGAGCAGTACTTC
TRBD2 | NA | TRBJ2-5 | TRBV5-1 | CASSLAGLAGEVETQYF | TGCGCCAGCAGCTTGGCGGGACTAGCGGGAGAGGTGGAGACCCAGTACTTC
NA | NA | TRBJ2-2 | TRBV9 | CASSVYTGELFF | TGTGCCAGCAGCGTATATACCGGGGAGCTGTTTTTT
NA | NA | TRBJ2-1 | TRBV6-5 | CASSPGIINEQFF | TGTGCCAGCAGTCCCGGGATTATCAATGAGCAGTTCTTC
TRBD1 | NA | TRBJ1-2 | TRBV18 | CASSPSAGTGGNFGYGYTF | TGTGCCAGCTCACCATCGGCCGGGACAGGGGGCAATTTTGGCTATGGCTACACCTTC
TRBD1 | NA | TRBJ2-3 | TRBV29-1 | CSVPPGTGGSDTQYF | TGCAGCGTCCCTCCCGGGACAGGGGGTTCAGATACGCAGTATTTT
NA | NA | TRBJ1-6 | TRBV6-1 | CASLQGGNSPLHF | TGTGCCAGCCTGCAGGGTGGGAATTCACCCCTCCACTTT
NA | NA | TRBJ2-5 | TRBV9 | CASSVATSGGETQYF | TGTGCCAGCAGCGTAGCTACCAGCGGCGGCGAGACCCAGTACTTC
NA | NA | TRBJ2-6 | TRBV5-4 | CASSQGGGRGLAGANVLTF | TGTGCCAGCAGCCAAGGGGGGGGCAGGGGACTTGCTGGGGCCAACGTCCTGACTTTC
NA | NA | TRBJ1-1 | TRBV30 | CAWSNGRGNTEAFF | TGTGCCTGGAGCAACGGGCGGGGGAACACTGAAGCTTTCTTT
NA | NA | TRBJ2-3 | TRBV27 | CASSLMEGDTDTQYF | TGTGCCAGCAGTTTGATGGAGGGCGACACAGATACGCAGTATTTT
NA | few | TRBJ2-1 | TRBV5-4 | CASSQPTGRDEQFF | TGTGCCAGCAGCCAACCTACAGGGAGGGATGAGCAGTTCTTC
NA | NA | TRBJ2-7 | TRBV4-1 | CASSSRGDATSYEQYF | TGCGCCAGCAGCTCCCGCGGGGACGCAACCTCCTACGAGCAGTACTTC
NA | once | TRBJ2-6 | TRBV7-9 | CASSPSPGTFRSGANVLTF | TGTGCCAGCAGCCCGAGTCCCGGGACTTTCCGCTCTGGGGCCAACGTCCTGACTTTC
TRBD2 | NA | TRBJ2-3 | TRBV9 | CASSVGGRARTDTQYF | TGTGCCAGCAGCGTAGGCGGGAGGGCCCGGACAGATACGCAGTATTTT
NA | NA | TRBJ1-1 | TRBV5-1 | CASSPPGQLNTEAFF | TGCGCCAGCAGTCCTCCCGGACAGCTTAACACTGAAGCTTTCTTT
TRBD2 | NA | TRBJ2-3 | TRBV2 | CASRGTSGRLDTQYF | TGTGCCAGCAGGGGGACTAGCGGGAGGTTAGATACGCAGTATTTT
NA | few | TRBJ1-1 | TRBV6-5 | CASSYSSLGGTEAFF | TGTGCCAGCAGTTACTCGAGCCTCGGGGGCACTGAAGCTTTCTTT
NA | few | TRBJ1-1 | TRBV5-6 | CASFKLTGAVSEAFF | TGTGCCAGCTTTAAGTTGACAGGAGCGGTATCTGAAGCTTTCTTT
NA | NA | TRBJ2-3 | TRBV12-2 | CASRLPHSGVLADTQYF | TGTGCAAGTCGCTTACCCCACAGCGGCGTCCTAGCAGATACGCAGTATTTT